This T cell receptor beta chain derives from a study of blood T cell repertoires in COVID-19. Study-level information: From T cells, B-cell-depleted T cells, or PBMCs came the material, which was cDNA or gDNA.

TCRdb's copy holds only in-frame clones and misses some; the assay was immunoSEQ multiplex PCR. This repertoire shows approximately 65,000 clones, over 75% found once; its top ten account for about 20%. The sequence derives from a man aged 55 to 70 with acute or convalescent COVID-19. The sequenced material came from peripheral blood.

The CDR3 sequence: CASSSGGNQETQYF. CDR3 bases: TGTGCCAGCAGTTCGGGGGGCAACCAAGAGACCCAGTACTTC. The chain uses TRBV6-5 and TRBJ2-5, with TRBD2 as a possible D gene (7 bases). Germline CDR1 is MNHEY and CDR2 is SVGAGI. V shed 4 bases and J shed 0 bases, with 9 bases lying between them. The CDR3 length is 14 residues.